Each of the 8 T cell receptor beta chains below was sequenced from the same sample in a study of blood T cell repertoires in COVID-19. Here immunoSEQ multiplex PCR was the method, and the copy in TCRdb shows in-frame clones only, minus some. The sample includes 200,000 to 250,000 clones, about nine tenths of them seen just once. Sample: PBMCs or T cells enriched from blood (not recorded which). These receptors were obtained from a young woman who had recovered from COVID-19.

The V gene is TRBV27, the J gene TRBJ1-1; 8 bases map to TRBD1. Germline values: CDR1 MNHEY, CDR2 SMNVEV (reference sequence). There are 14 residues in the CDR3. Trimming removed 5 bases from V and 5 bases from J; junction bases left unmatched: 7. CDR3 in DNA: TGTGCCAGCAGTCCTGGACAGGGCACGACTGAAGCTTTCTTT. It specifies CASSPGQGTTEAFF.

The V gene is TRBV5-1, the J gene TRBJ1-1; possible D gene TRBD1, 5 bases. Germline-derived CDR1 and CDR2 are SGHRS and YFSETQ. V shed 2 bases and J shed 3 bases, with 11 bases lying between them. This CDR3 has 14 residues. The CDR3 is CASSLRGVDTEAFF. DNA of the CDR3: TGCGCCAGCAGCTTAAGGGGCGTGGACACTGAAGCTTTCTTT. Full variable domain (remainder filled in from reference TRBV5-1 and TRBJ1-1): KAGVTQTPRYLIKTRGQQVTLSCSPISGHRSVSWYQQTPGQGLQFLFEYFSETQRNKGNFPGRFSGRQFSNSRSEMNVSTLELGDSALYLCASSLRGVDTEAFFGQGTRLTVV.

The chain couples TRBV4-1 to TRBJ1-2; the D is unclear. This CDR3 is 14 amino acids long. Trimming pared 1 base from V and 3 bases from J, leaving 9 bases between. Germline CDR1 is MGHRA and CDR2 is YSYEKL. The CDR3 region is CASSQGREDYGYTF. The CDR3 DNA follows: TGCGCCAGCAGCCAAGGAAGGGAGGACTATGGCTACACCTTC.

This chain's CDR3 is CASSVRVASSEAFF. The CDR3 nucleotides are TGTGCCAGCAGCGTCAGGGTTGCATCCTCTGAAGCTTTCTTT. The V gene is TRBV9, the J gene TRBJ1-1; D is possibly TRBD1 (5 bases). Trimming took off 2 bases at V and 6 bases at J, with 14 bases between the two ends. Germline CDR1 SGDLS, CDR2 YYNGEE. The CDR3 has 14 amino acids.

The gene calls are TRBV15 and TRBJ2-7, with D perhaps TRBD1 (5 bases). The CDR3 contains 14 residues. V was pared by 3 bases and J by 3 bases, with 12 bases between. Germline V gives CDR1 LNHNV, CDR2 YYDKDF (reference sequence). CDR3 sequence reads: CATSSVQGDYEQYF. CDR3 sequence (DNA): TGTGCCACCAGCAGCGTCCAGGGTGACTACGAGCAGTACTTC.

This clone appeared once. Here the CDR3 DNA reads TGTGCCAGCAGCCAAGCTCTCTATGGCTACACCTTC. Its protein is CASSQALYGYTF. V is TRBV3-1 (or the pseudogene TRBV3-2) and J is TRBJ1-2; D unclear. Per germline, CDR1 LGHDT and CDR2 YNNKEL (reference sequence). V was pared by 1 base and J by 4 bases, with 4 bases between. The CDR3 is 12 residues long.

V and J are TRBV19 and TRBJ1-2; tentative D call: TRBD1 (5 bases). The CDR3 loop spans 14 amino acids. CDR1 LNHDA and CDR2 SQIVND come from the germline V gene (reference sequence). Trimming left V 7 bases short and J 3 bases short, with 15 bases between. As DNA, the CDR3 is TGTGCCAGTACCCCTCGAGACAGATACTATGGCTACACCTTC. Translated: CASTPRDRYYGYTF.

The chain recombines TRBV24-1 with TRBJ2-7; a weak D match, TRBD2 (7 bases). V was trimmed by 4 bases and J by 3 bases, leaving 18 bases between them. CDR3 length: 16 residues. Germline V CDR1 and CDR2: KGHDR, SFDVKD. The CDR3 reads CATSDNRAGANYEQYF. The CDR3 DNA reads TGTGCCACCAGTGACAACCGCGCGGGGGCGAACTACGAGCAGTACTTC.